This T cell receptor (beta chain) appears in the sequencing data of a study of CD4 T cells in relation to SARS-CoV-2 and coronaviruses (dated by TCRdb to about 2021). About the study as a whole: In the ViraFEST assay, PBMCs were cultured with antigen for 9 to 11 days, after which TCR beta CDR3s were sequenced to identify antigen-specific clonal expansions. Shared crossreactive spike epitopes were mapped to their HLA restriction using patient-derived lymphoblastoid cell lines. Memory CD4+ T cell crossreactivity between SARS-CoV-2 and common cold coronavirus spike proteins was assessed at the TCR clonotype level in the study. The Adaptive Biotechnologies TCR-sequencing kit was used to sequence samples from three pre-COVID donors and the naive versus memory experiments, whereas other data were Illumina-based. For other donors in the study, expansion assays were sequenced with a different, Illumina-based TCR-beta assay. An HIV-1 Nef peptide pool or a no-peptide culture served as the negative reference condition. General conclusions and limits of the study: Significantly weaker SARS-CoV-2-driven expansion was shown by crossreactive clones than by monoreactive clones, consistent with antigenic imprinting. Crossreactivity analysis was centred on spike protein, so crossreactivity against other viral proteins was not assessed. Memory CD4+ clonotypes crossrecognizing SARS-CoV-2 and at least one common cold coronavirus spike were found in approximately 60% of donors. Pre-pandemic and post-infection samples were not both contributed by any donor, so tracing of the source of pre-existing responses was limited. Small numbers of patients and of tested TCRs limited the study.

V and J lose 2 bases and 5 bases, and a span of 10 bases separates them. The CDR3 contains 13 residues, cysteine and phenylalanine counted. The CDR3 DNA has 39 bases and is translated from base 1. The germline V gene specifies SGHRS as CDR1 and YFSETQ as CDR2. The library came from the immunoSEQ multiplex PCR assay. Concerning the study's data processing: Preprocessing removed nonproductive sequences and CDR3s not starting with C, not ending with F or W, or shorter than 7 amino acids. The MANAFEST web app was used to call antigen-specific clonotypes on the basis of expansion compared with the reference and with other culture wells. A clone was considered positive if the clone showed significant expansion compared with the reference culture in 2 of 3 replicate wells at an FDR below 0.05. Positive clones also required significant expansion versus all other tandem wells and an odds ratio above 5. CDR3 homology was measured as pairwise Levenshtein distance, computed with the stringdist R package after trimming three terminal residues from each end. TCRdb stores this immuneACCESS table with in-frame sequences only. Part of the clones is absent; in the studies checked, under half of the shortfall reflects unresolved V genes, and no reason is known for the rest. The D gene and trimming were derived from the DNA, and the V and J assignments and clone size from that table. A total of 24,000 or so clones appear in this sample, about 81% of them only once. Together, the top ten hold 9% to 15% of the sample.

With regard to this clone: Its antigen is still unknown. No much larger clonotype is one base removed from it; base qualities were not supplied.

CD4+ T cells from unexposed donors were collected before the COVID-19 pandemic (2011-2018). After less than 13 days of culture, CD4+ T cells were isolated with the EasySep CD4+ T cell isolation kit. As far as cell numbers permitted, CD4+ T cells from unexposed donors were tested for reactivity against SARS-CoV-2 S and N as well as four spike pools from common cold coronaviruses. Each well held 2 million or so PBMCs cultured in IMDM containing roughly 5% human AB serum and 10 IU/ml IL-2. Half of the culture medium was replaced with fresh IL-2-containing medium on days 3 and 7. In general, triplicate replicate wells were used for every peptide culture condition. Leukapheresis product for the unexposed donors was purchased commercially. Ficoll-Paque PLUS gradient centrifugation was used to isolate PBMCs from leukapheresis product or whole blood. PBMCs were either cryopreserved at -140 degrees C or used fresh in the expansion assay. The QIAamp Micro DNA Kit was used to extract genomic DNA from the CD4+ T cells.

The TCR sequence derives from a human donor in good health. The V and J segments used are TRBV5-1 and TRBJ1-1; TRBD1 could be the D gene, as 5 bases match. The specimen sequenced was CD4+ T cells from PBMCs, cultured in vitro. The CDR3 corresponds to CASSFQGGTEAFF. The DNA is as follows: TGCGCCAGCAGCTTCCAGGGAGGGACTGAAGCTTTCTTT.